The 7 T cell receptor beta chains below were found in one sample sequenced in a study of T cell changes during pregnancy in multiple sclerosis. Here immunoSEQ multiplex PCR was the method, and the copy in TCRdb shows in-frame clones only, minus some. This sample has approximately 31,000 clones, with around 89% found just once. This specimen consisted of CD8+ T cells from peripheral blood mononuclear cells, obtained in the second trimester of pregnancy. The receptors come from a female donor with multiple sclerosis, enrolled in a pregnancy study.

The chain employs TRBV4-3 and TRBJ2-2; D is unclear. Per germline, CDR1 LGHNA and CDR2 YSLEER. The CDR3 totals 14 residues. Deletions cut 1 base from V and 6 bases from J, with 9 bases between. Written as DNA, the CDR3 is TGCGCCAGCAGCCAAGCTGAGAGAGCCGGGGAGCTGTTTTTT. As protein: CASSQAERAGELFF.

The chain uses TRBV10-3 and TRBJ2-7; D is possibly TRBD2 (5 bases). V was cut by 5 bases and J by 0 bases, with 11 bases left in between. CDR1 ENHRY and CDR2 SYGVKD come from the germline V gene. The CDR3 has 14 amino acids. In DNA, the CDR3 is TGTGCCATCAGTAGAGGACTGAACTCCTACGAGCAGTACTTC. Protein sequence: CAISRGLNSYEQYF.

This clone came up once. V is TRBV7-3 and J is TRBJ2-1; perhaps TRBD1 as D (5 bases). Germline V CDR1 and CDR2: SGHTA, FQGTGA. Trimming shortened V by 1 base and J by 5 bases, and 6 bases separated the two germline ends. CDR3 length: 13 residues. CDR3 loop: CASSLIGDNEQFF. The CDR3 DNA reads TGTGCCAGCAGCTTAATAGGGGACAATGAGCAGTTCTTC.

The CDR3 DNA is TGCGCCAGCAGCCAAGAATACGGTACCTACGAGCAGTACTTC. It yields the protein CASSQEYGTYEQYF. V usage is TRBV4-3 and J usage is TRBJ2-7; D not certain. V was trimmed by 0 bases and J by 2 bases, leaving 8 bases between them. The CDR3 is 14 amino acids. Germline CDR1 reads LGHNA; CDR2 reads YSLEER.

This clone came up many times. The chain joins TRBV6-1 to TRBJ1-5, with D unclear. Germline CDR1 MNHNS, CDR2 SASEGT. The V end was cut by 5 bases, the J end by 6 bases, with 17 bases between. The CDR3 runs to 15 residues. Here the CDR3 reads CASSIFGEAGQPQHF. The DNA for the CDR3 is TGTGCCAGCAGTATCTTCGGGGAAGCCGGTCAGCCCCAGCATTTT.

The chain combines TRBV2 with TRBJ2-7; 7 nucleotides agree with TRBD2. This CDR3 region has 15 residues. Germline-derived CDR1 and CDR2 are SNHLY and FYNNEI. V shed 2 bases and J 3 bases; nucleotides not matched to a gene: 7. Here the CDR3 reads CASSEYASGIYEQYF. The CDR3 DNA follows: TGTGCCAGCAGTGAATATGCTAGCGGAATCTACGAGCAGTACTTC.

This clone was counted between two and nine times. The chain employs TRBV4-2 and TRBJ2-4; 7 bases map to TRBD2. Per germline, CDR1 LGHNA and CDR2 YNFKEQ. The junction had 14 bases not matched to a gene; V was cut back by 0 bases and J by 9 bases. CDR3 length equals 17 residues. The CDR3 region is CASSQEAADGGGIIQYF. CDR3 DNA: TGTGCCAGCAGCCAAGAGGCGGCGGACGGCGGGGGTATCATTCAGTACTTC.